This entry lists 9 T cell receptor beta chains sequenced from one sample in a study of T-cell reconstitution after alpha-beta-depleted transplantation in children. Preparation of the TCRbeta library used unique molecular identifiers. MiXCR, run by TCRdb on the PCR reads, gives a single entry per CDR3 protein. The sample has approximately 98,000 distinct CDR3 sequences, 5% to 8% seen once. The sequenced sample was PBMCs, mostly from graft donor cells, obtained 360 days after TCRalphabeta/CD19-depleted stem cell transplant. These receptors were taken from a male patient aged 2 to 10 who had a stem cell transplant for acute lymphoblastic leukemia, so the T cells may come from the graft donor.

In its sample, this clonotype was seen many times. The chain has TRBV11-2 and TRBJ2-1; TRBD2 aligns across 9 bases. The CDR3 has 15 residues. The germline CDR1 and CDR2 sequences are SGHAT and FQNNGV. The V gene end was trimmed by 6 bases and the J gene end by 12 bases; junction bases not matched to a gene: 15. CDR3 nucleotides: TGTGCCAGCAGTGTAGCGGGAGCGGTGACGGGTGGGCAGTTCTTC. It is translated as CASSVAGAVTGGQFF.

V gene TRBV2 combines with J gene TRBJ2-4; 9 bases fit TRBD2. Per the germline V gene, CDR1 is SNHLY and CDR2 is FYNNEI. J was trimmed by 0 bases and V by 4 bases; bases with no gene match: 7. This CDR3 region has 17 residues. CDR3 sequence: CASSVGTSPIAKNIQYF. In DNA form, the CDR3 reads TGTGCCAGCAGTGTGGGGACTAGCCCGATAGCCAAAAACATTCAGTACTTC.

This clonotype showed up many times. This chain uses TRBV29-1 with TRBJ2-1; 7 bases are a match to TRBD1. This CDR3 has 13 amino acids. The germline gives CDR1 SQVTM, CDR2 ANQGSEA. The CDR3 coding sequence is TGCACAGACCGGGACAGACCCTACAATGAGCAGTTCTTC. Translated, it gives CTDRDRPYNEQFF.

The CDR3 nucleotides read TGCGCCAGCAGCCAACCTGGGAGGACGGTCGGGGAGCTGTTTTTT. It yields the protein CASSQPGRTVGELFF. The J gene is TRBJ2-2, the V gene TRBV4-1, with D tentatively TRBD2 (6 bases). This CDR3 has 15 residues. V dropped 2 bases and J dropped 7 bases, with 14 bases sitting between them. Germline loops: CDR1 MGHRA, CDR2 YSYEKL.

The CDR3 is CASSPSFRGGTGELFF. Written as DNA, the CDR3 is TGTGCCAGCAGCCCCTCGTTTAGGGGTGGGACCGGGGAGCTGTTTTTT. This chain uses TRBV9 with TRBJ2-2; D may be TRBD1 (5 bases). Germline values: CDR1 SGDLS, CDR2 YYNGEE. Trimming cost V 4 bases and J 5 bases, with 18 bases left between them. The CDR3 is 16 residues long.

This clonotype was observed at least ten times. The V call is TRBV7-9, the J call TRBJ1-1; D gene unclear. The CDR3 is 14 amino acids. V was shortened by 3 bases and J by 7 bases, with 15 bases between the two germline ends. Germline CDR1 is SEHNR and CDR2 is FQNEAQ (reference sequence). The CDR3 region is CASSLRATIDEAFF. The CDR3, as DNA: TGTGCCAGCAGCTTGAGGGCGACAATTGATGAAGCTTTCTTT.

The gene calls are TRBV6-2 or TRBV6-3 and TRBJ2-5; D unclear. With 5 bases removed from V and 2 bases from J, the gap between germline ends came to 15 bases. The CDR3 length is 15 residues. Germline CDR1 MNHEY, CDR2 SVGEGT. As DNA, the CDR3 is TGTGCCAGCAGTACTCTCAGGTGGCCGCAAGAGACCCAGTACTTC. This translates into CASSTLRWPQETQYF.

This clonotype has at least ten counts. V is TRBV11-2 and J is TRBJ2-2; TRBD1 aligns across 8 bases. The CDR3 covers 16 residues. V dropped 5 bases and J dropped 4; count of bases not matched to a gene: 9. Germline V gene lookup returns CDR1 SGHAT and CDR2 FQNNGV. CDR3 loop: CASSLRQGLITGELFF. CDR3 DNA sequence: TGTGCCAGCAGCCTCCGACAGGGGCTGATCACCGGGGAGCTGTTTTTT. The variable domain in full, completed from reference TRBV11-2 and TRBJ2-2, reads EAGVAQSPRYKIIEKRQSVAFWCNPISGHATLYWYQQILGQGPKLLIQFQNNGVVDDSQLPKDRFSAERLKGVDSTLKIQPAKLEDSAVYLCASSLRQGLITGELFFGEGSRLTVL.

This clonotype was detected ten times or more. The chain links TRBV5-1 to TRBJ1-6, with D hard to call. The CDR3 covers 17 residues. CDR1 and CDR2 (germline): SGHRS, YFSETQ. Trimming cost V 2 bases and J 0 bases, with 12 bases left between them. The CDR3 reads CASSLRQTSSYNSPLHF. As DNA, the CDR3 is TGCGCCAGCAGCTTACGGCAGACGAGCTCCTATAATTCACCCCTCCACTTT.